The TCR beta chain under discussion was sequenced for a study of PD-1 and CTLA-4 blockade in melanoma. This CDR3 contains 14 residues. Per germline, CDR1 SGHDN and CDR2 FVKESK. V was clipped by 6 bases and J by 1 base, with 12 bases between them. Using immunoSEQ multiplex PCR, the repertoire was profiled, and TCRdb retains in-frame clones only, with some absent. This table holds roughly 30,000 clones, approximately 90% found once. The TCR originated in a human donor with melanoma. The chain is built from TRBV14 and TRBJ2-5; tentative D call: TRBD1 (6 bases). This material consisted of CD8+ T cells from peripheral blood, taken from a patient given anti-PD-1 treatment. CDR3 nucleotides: TGTGCCAGCAGTCGTAAAGGGGGCCAAGAGACCCAGTACTTC. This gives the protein CASSRKGGQETQYF.